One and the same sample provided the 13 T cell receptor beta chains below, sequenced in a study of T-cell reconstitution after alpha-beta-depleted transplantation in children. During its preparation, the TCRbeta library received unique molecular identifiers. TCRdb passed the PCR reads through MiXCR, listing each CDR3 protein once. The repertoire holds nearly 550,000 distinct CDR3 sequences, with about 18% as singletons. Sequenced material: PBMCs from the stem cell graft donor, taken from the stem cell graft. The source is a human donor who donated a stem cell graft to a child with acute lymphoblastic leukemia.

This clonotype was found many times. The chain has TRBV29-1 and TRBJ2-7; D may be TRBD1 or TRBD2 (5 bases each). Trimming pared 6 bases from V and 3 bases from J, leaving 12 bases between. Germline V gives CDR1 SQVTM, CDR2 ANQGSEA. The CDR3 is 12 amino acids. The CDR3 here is CSVAGTDYEQYF. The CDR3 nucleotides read TGCAGCGTGGCCGGGACGGACTACGAGCAGTACTTC.

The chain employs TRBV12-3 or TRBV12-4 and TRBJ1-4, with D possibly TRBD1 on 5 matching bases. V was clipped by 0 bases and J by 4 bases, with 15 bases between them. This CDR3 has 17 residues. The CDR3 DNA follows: TGTGCCAGCAGTTTAGCGATCGACAGTCGTAATAATGAAAAACTGTTTTTT. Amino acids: CASSLAIDSRNNEKLFF.

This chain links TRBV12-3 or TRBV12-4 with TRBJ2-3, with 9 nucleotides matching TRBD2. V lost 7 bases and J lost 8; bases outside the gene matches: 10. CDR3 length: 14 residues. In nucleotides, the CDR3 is TGTGCCAGCACGGCGGGAGGGCCTCGTGGTACGCAGTATTTT. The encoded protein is CASTAGGPRGTQYF.

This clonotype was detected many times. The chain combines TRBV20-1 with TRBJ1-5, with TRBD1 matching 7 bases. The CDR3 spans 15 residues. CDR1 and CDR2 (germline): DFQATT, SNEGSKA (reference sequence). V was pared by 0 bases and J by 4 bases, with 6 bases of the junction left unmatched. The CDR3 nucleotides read TGCAGTGCTAGAGATTTCTCCAGGGGGAATCAGCCCCAGCATTTT. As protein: CSARDFSRGNQPQHF.

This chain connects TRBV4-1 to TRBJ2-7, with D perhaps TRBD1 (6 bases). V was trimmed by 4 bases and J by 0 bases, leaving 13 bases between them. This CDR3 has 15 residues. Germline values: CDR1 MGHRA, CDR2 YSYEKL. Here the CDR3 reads CASSPQGSPSYEQYF. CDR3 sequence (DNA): TGCGCCAGCAGCCCCCAGGGGTCCCCCTCCTACGAGCAGTACTTC.

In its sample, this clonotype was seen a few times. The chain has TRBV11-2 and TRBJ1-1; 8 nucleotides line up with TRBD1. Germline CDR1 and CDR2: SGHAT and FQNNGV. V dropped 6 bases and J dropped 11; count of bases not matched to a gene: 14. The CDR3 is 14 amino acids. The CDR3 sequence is CASSPIPDRGPAFF. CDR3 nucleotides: TGTGCCAGCAGTCCTATACCCGACAGGGGACCCGCTTTCTTT.

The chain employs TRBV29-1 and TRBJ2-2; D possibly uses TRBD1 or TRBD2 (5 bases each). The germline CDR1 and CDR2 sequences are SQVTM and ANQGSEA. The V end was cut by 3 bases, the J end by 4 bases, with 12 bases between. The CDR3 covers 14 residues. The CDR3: CSVDPGTSTGELFF. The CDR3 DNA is TGCAGCGTTGACCCCGGGACCTCCACCGGGGAGCTGTTTTTT.

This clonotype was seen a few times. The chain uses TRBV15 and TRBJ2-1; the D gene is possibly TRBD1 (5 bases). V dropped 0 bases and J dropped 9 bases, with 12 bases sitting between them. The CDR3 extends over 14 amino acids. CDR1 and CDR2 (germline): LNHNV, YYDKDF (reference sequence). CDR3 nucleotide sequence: TGTGCCACCAGCAGAGAAGAACCCCAGGGTGAGCAGTTCTTC. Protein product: CATSREEPQGEQFF.

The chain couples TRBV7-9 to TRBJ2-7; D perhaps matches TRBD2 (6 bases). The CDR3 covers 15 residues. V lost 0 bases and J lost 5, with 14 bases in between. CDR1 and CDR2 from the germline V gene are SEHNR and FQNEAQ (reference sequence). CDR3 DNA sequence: TGTGCCAGCAGCTTAGCGGGTTGGCGGGACCACGAGCAGTACTTC. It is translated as CASSLAGWRDHEQYF.

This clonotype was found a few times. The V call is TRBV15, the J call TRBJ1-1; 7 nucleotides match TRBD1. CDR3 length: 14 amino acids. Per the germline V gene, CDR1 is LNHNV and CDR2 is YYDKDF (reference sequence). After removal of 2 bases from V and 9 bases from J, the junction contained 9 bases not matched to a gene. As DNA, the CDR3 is TGTGCCACCAGCAGACCCGCGGACAGGCGGCAAGCTTTCTTT. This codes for CATSRPADRRQAFF.

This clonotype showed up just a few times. The CDR3 reads CASSYSVGGDNSPLHF. In nucleotides, the CDR3 is TGTGCCAGCAGTTACTCAGTGGGGGGCGATAATTCACCCCTCCACTTT. The rearrangement joins TRBV6-5 to TRBJ1-6; possible D gene TRBD1, 6 bases. The ends were cut back, 0 bases at V and 5 bases at J, with 11 bases in the middle. Germline V gene sequence: CDR1 MNHEY, CDR2 SVGAGI. This CDR3 is built from 16 residues.

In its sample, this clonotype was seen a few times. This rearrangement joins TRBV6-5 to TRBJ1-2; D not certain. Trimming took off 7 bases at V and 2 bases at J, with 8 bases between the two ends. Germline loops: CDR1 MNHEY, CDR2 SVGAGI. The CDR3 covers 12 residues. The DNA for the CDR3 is TGTGCCAGCATCGGAGGGAACTATGGCTACACCTTC. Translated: CASIGGNYGYTF.

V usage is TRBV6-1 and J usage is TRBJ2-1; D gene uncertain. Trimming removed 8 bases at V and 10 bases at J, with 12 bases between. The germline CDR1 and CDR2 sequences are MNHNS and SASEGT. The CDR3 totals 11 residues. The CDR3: CASQHNTEQFF. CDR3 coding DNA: TGTGCCAGCCAGCATAATACAGAGCAGTTCTTC.